Shown below are 2 T cell receptor beta chains from a single sample sequenced in a study of T-cell memory formation after mild COVID-19. One entry per CDR3 protein, called by TCRdb with MiXCR from the 5' RACE reads. The top ten clones hold around 8.8% of a sample with approximately 400,000 distinct CDR3 sequences, approximately 24% of them seen once. What was sequenced was PBMCs or a T cell subset sorted from them (not recorded which). These receptors were obtained from an adult woman who had mild COVID-19 (a few samples of this study predate the infection). Cell type and time point are not known.

V and J are TRBV24-1 and TRBJ2-5, with 7 bases aligning to TRBD1. The CDR3 contains 13 residues. V was pared by 5 bases and J by 5 bases, with 4 bases of the junction left unmatched. Germline assignment: CDR1 KGHDR and CDR2 SFDVKD. The CDR3 DNA reads as TGTGCCACCAGTGGACAGGGTACGGAGACCCAGTACTTC. Amino acids: CATSGQGTETQYF.

This clonotype has a handful of counts. The rearrangement links TRBV5-1 to TRBJ1-1, with 11 nucleotides matching TRBD1. CDR3 size: 15 residues. Per germline, CDR1 SGHRS and CDR2 YFSETQ. Trimming cost V 4 bases and J 3 bases; bases outside gene matches: 5. CDR3 in DNA: TGCGCCAGCAGCCAAAGGACAGGGGGCTACACTGAAGCTTTCTTT. Amino acids: CASSQRTGGYTEAFF. The variable domain in full, completed from reference TRBV5-1 and TRBJ1-1, reads KAGVTQTPRYLIKTRGQQVTLSCSPISGHRSVSWYQQTPGQGLQFLFEYFSETQRNKGNFPGRFSGRQFSNSRSEMNVSTLELGDSALYLCASSQRTGGYTEAFFGQGTRLTVV.